These 15 T cell receptor beta chains were sequenced from one sample in a study of CD8 T cells in Susac syndrome. An input of roughly 0.5 to 1 ug of RNA was subjected to reverse transcription using random hexamers. Via MiXCR, TCRdb re-called the immunoSEQ multiplex PCR reads, giving one row per CDR3 protein. The sample has approximately 200,000 distinct CDR3 sequences; roughly 90% are singletons. Sample: CD8+ T cells from PBMCs. The receptors were gathered from a human donor with multiple sclerosis.

This clonotype was picked up one time. One junction end does not reproduce the germline sequence, and a read error may be involved. The rearrangement links TRBV7-9 to TRBJ2-1; D is uncertain. The germline gives CDR1 SEHNR, CDR2 FQNEAQ (reference sequence). The CDR3 spans 15 residues. For the CDR3, the DNA is TGTGCCAGCAGCTTAGTGGGGAACTCCTACAATGATCAGTTCTTC. This codes for CASSLVGNSYNDQFF.

The chain is built from TRBV3-1 and TRBJ2-1; tentatively, D is TRBD1 (6 bases). The germline gives CDR1 LGHDT, CDR2 YNNKEL (reference sequence). This CDR3 has 16 amino acids. The V end lost 0 bases, the J end lost 5 bases, and 14 bases lay between the germline ends. CDR3 DNA sequence: TGTGCCAGCAGCCAAGAGGGAAGGGGGTTGCACAATGAGCAGTTCTTC. Translating gives CASSQEGRGLHNEQFF.

The V and J genes are TRBV4-1 and TRBJ2-1; D uncertain. The CDR3 runs 13 residues. Trimming took off 5 bases at V and 2 bases at J, with 7 bases between the two ends. Germline CDR1 MGHRA, CDR2 YSYEKL. In DNA, the CDR3 is TGCGCCAGCAGCTCGGGTGCCTACAATGAGCAGTTCTTC. Translating it yields CASSSGAYNEQFF.

The gene calls are TRBV6-4 and TRBJ2-1, with D tentatively TRBD2 (6 bases). Germline assignment: CDR1 MRHNA and CDR2 SNTAGT. The CDR3 sequence is 12 residues long. Trimming cost V 0 bases and J 15 bases, with 12 bases left between them. The CDR3 loop reads CASSDSWGEVFF. The CDR3, as DNA: TGTGCCAGCAGTGACTCTTGGGGGGAGGTGTTCTTC.

The chain uses TRBV29-1 and TRBJ2-5; D is ambiguous. Germline CDR1 reads SQVTM; CDR2 reads ANQGSEA. The CDR3 covers 14 residues. The ends were cut back, 1 base at V and 1 base at J, with 10 bases in the middle. CDR3 in amino acids: CSVEGPRSQETQYF. CDR3 coding DNA: TGCAGCGTTGAAGGGCCGAGGAGCCAAGAGACCCAGTACTTC.

The chain employs TRBV6-5 and TRBJ2-5, with 11 bases identical to TRBD2. Germline CDR1 MNHEY, CDR2 SVGAGI. V dropped 0 bases and J dropped 3; count of bases not matched to a gene: 12. This CDR3 region has 19 residues. CDR3 bases: TGTGCCAGCAGTTACTCCCCCCCGACGGCGGGACTAGCGGAAGAGACCCAGTACTTC. Its protein product is CASSYSPPTAGLAEETQYF.

The gene calls are TRBV11-1 and TRBJ2-7; 8 nucleotides line up with TRBD2. Germline trimming cut 4 bases from V and 5 bases from J; bases unmatched to any gene: 7. Germline lookup yields CDR1 SGHAT and CDR2 FQDESV (reference sequence). The CDR3 contains 14 residues. The CDR3 reads CASSWGLDSNEQYF. CDR3 nucleotide sequence: TGTGCCAGCAGCTGGGGACTAGACTCGAACGAGCAGTACTTC.

This clonotype was detected a few times. V and J are TRBV5-1 and TRBJ2-1, with a tentative D call TRBD1 (5 bases). CDR1 and CDR2 (germline): SGHRS, YFSETQ. This CDR3 comprises 15 residues. V was pared by 1 base and J by 2 bases, with 10 bases between. The CDR3 DNA reads as TGCGCCAGCAGCTTGAAAGGGGTCCCCTACAATGAGCAGTTCTTC. Amino acid sequence: CASSLKGVPYNEQFF.

The chain recombines TRBV4-2 with TRBJ2-7; D is tentatively TRBD1 or TRBD2 (7 bases each). Looked up from germline, CDR1 is LGHNA and CDR2 is YNFKEQ. With 4 bases removed from V and 5 bases from J, the gap between germline ends came to 12 bases. The CDR3 consists of 13 residues. The CDR3 coding sequence is TGTGCCAGCAGCCCCAGGGGGGGGCACGAGCAGTACTTC. Translation gives CASSPRGGHEQYF.

This clonotype was observed a few times. This chain joins TRBV12-3 or TRBV12-4 and TRBJ2-5; D gene uncertain. The CDR3 is 13 amino acids. V was pared by 3 bases and J by 2 bases, with 7 bases between. Written as DNA, the CDR3 is TGTGCCAGCAGTTTGGTCGAACAAGAGACCCAGTACTTC. Its protein product is CASSLVEQETQYF.

The chain combines TRBV6-1 with TRBJ2-2; D is undetermined. This CDR3 spans 11 amino acids. Germline CDR1 reads MNHNS; CDR2 reads SASEGT. V lost 7 bases and J lost 5, with 5 bases in between. CDR3 sequence: CASTGTGELFF. The CDR3 DNA is TGTGCCAGCACTGGTACCGGGGAGCTGTTTTTT.

The chain is built from TRBV20-1 and TRBJ1-1; TRBD1 is a possible D gene (5 bases). The CDR3 has 13 amino acids. Trimming cost V 7 bases and J 2 bases, with 14 bases left between them. The germline V gene encodes CDR1 DFQATT and CDR2 SNEGSKA (reference sequence). CDR3 loop: CSGGSPTNTEAFF. For the CDR3, the DNA is TGCAGTGGGGGCTCCCCCACCAACACTGAAGCTTTCTTT.

The chain combines TRBV15 with TRBJ2-7; 9 bases fit TRBD1. J was trimmed by 3 bases and V by 5 bases; bases with no gene match: 8. CDR1 is LNHNV, CDR2 YYDKDF, per germline (reference sequence). There are 15 residues in the CDR3. The CDR3: CATSQTSGQGYEQYF. CDR3 DNA sequence: TGTGCCACCAGCCAGACCTCGGGACAGGGCTACGAGCAGTACTTC.

The chain is built from TRBV6-2 or TRBV6-3 and TRBJ2-1, with 8 bases aligning to TRBD2. The CDR3 totals 17 residues. Trimming cost V 2 bases and J 8 bases; bases outside gene matches: 14. Germline lookup yields CDR1 MNHEY and CDR2 SVGEGT. The CDR3: CASSYPDSGSPEDEQFF. The CDR3 region has the DNA TGTGCCAGCAGTTACCCCGACAGCGGGAGCCCCGAGGATGAGCAGTTCTTC.

This chain uses TRBV30 with TRBJ1-1; D gene uncertain. The germline V gene encodes CDR1 GTSNPN and CDR2 SVGIG (reference sequence). V was cut by 2 bases and J by 5 bases, with 3 bases left in between. The CDR3 extends over 10 amino acids. CDR3 residues: CAWSRTEAFF. CDR3 coding DNA: TGTGCCTGGAGTAGGACTGAAGCTTTCTTT.